This record covers a single T cell receptor beta chain. The antigen remains unidentified. This specimen comes from a study of blood T cells in healthy people across ages. Study-wide findings and caveats: As naive T cell percentage varied, TCR beta diversity correlated strongly with it.

Through a sample-barcoded 5' primer and a J-beta primer mix, a second PCR was run for roughly 6 to 12 cycles. Each CDR3 protein is one row after TCRdb ran MiXCR on the 5' RACE reads. Of about 650,000 distinct CDR3 sequences detected, more than 45% appear once; the ten largest clones hold 13%. The CDR3 runs to 10 residues. Germline assignment: CDR1 MNHNY and CDR2 SVGAGI (reference sequence). The V end lost 6 bases, the J end lost 7 bases, and 7 bases lay between the germline ends. The chain is built from TRBV6-6 and TRBJ2-7; D call uncertain. This clonotype was obtained from a woman older than 75 in good health. The specimen sequenced was blood. Here the CDR3 reads CASRNNEQYF. CDR3 DNA: TGTGCCAGCAGGAATAATGAGCAGTACTTC.